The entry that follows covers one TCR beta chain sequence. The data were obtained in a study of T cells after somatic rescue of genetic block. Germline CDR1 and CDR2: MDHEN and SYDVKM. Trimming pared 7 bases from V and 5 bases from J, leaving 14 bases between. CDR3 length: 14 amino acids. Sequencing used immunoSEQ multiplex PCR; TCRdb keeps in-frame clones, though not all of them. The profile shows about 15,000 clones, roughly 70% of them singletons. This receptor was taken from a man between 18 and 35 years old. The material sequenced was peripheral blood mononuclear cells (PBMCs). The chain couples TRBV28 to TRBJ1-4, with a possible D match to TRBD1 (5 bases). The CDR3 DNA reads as TGTGCCAGCAAAATGATCCGGGGGAATGAAAAACTGTTTTTT. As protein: CASKMIRGNEKLFF.